The rows below give T cell receptor beta chains drawn from one sample of a study of shared clonotypes between healthy human individuals. Measured with immunoSEQ multiplex PCR; TCRdb has only the in-frame clones, and not every one. Of about 2.1 million clones listed, around 93% were seen once; the top ten hold around 1.7%. Sequencing input: naive CD8+ T cells from PBMCs. Receptors originate from a man aged 18 to 29 in good health. Some clones in this sample may be carry-over from other donors' samples. The CDR3 runs from the conserved cysteine through the conserved F or W. The D gene is left open where the match is weak. Only part of the rows carry a size: once, few, many, or a class if the clone is expanded.

v_gene,abundance,j_gene,d_gene,CDR3aa,CDR3nt
TRBV7-2,.,TRBJ1-6,.,CASSFPRSSYNSPLHF,TGTGCCAGCAGCTTCCCGAGAAGCAGCTATAATTCACCCCTCCACTTT
TRBV5-6,.,TRBJ2-7,.,CASSFMWDTSYEQYF,TGTGCCAGCAGCTTTATGTGGGACACCTCCTACGAGCAGTACTTC
TRBV6-5,.,TRBJ2-7,.,CASSYSWGTSDHEQYF,TGTGCCAGCAGTTACTCGTGGGGGACCAGCGACCACGAGCAGTACTTC
TRBV19,.,TRBJ2-2,.,CAKQGRRAVHTGELFF,TGTGCAAAGCAAGGACGTCGGGCGGTTCACACCGGGGAGCTGTTTTTT
TRBV4-1,.,TRBJ2-1,TRBD2,CASSHGLADPYNEQFF,TGCGCCAGCAGCCATGGCCTAGCGGACCCATACAATGAGCAGTTCTTC
TRBV28,.,TRBJ1-3,.,CASSYPRTVPSGNTIYF,TGTGCCAGCAGCTACCCCCGGACAGTGCCTTCTGGAAACACCATATATTTT
TRBV19,.,TRBJ2-1,.,CATDRGPYNEQFF,TGTGCCACCGATCGGGGTCCCTACAATGAGCAGTTCTTC
TRBV4-1,.,TRBJ2-3,.,CASSSSLETGVITDTQYF,TGCGCCAGCAGCTCTAGCTTGGAGACGGGAGTGATCACAGATACGCAGTATTTT
TRBV6-5,.,TRBJ2-3,TRBD2,CASSYASGLTDTQYF,TGTGCCAGCAGTTACGCTAGCGGCCTCACAGATACGCAGTATTTT
TRBV6-6,.,TRBJ1-5,.,CASSYDSRVNQPQHF,TGTGCCAGCAGCTACGACAGCAGAGTCAATCAGCCCCAGCATTTT
TRBV7-8,.,TRBJ1-1,.,CASSFSRNTEAFF,TGTGCCAGCAGCTTCAGTCGGAACACTGAAGCTTTCTTT
TRBV15,.,TRBJ2-5,.,CATIQGRGETQYF,TGTGCCACCATACAGGGGCGGGGGGAGACCCAGTACTTC
TRBV7-8,.,TRBJ2-1,TRBD2,CASSLLRTSGRTYNEQFF,TGTGCCAGCAGCTTACTTCGGACTAGCGGGAGAACCTACAATGAGCAGTTCTTC
TRBV2,.,TRBJ2-7,.,CASTEGRVGDEQYF,TGTGCCAGCACCGAGGGCAGGGTGGGCGACGAGCAGTACTTC
TRBV27,.,TRBJ1-1,.,CASSLASPDEAFF,TGTGCCAGCAGTTTAGCGTCTCCAGATGAAGCTTTCTTT
TRBV7-9,.,TRBJ1-1,.,CASSSWAGFDTEAFF,TGTGCCAGCAGCTCATGGGCAGGGTTCGACACTGAAGCTTTCTTT
TRBV7-9,.,TRBJ1-1,.,CASSFSGRGDPEAFF,TGTGCCAGCAGCTTTTCGGGGAGGGGTGATCCTGAAGCTTTCTTT
TRBV4-1,.,TRBJ2-7,TRBD2,CASSHAGDIHEQYF,TGCGCCAGCAGCCATGCGGGAGACATCCACGAGCAGTACTTC
TRBV5-6,.,TRBJ2-7,.,CASSFLGQIYEQYF,TGTGCCAGCAGCTTCCTAGGACAGATCTACGAGCAGTACTTC
TRBV7-5,once,TRBJ2-1,.,CASSLASRPQRRFF,TGTGCCAGCAGCTTAGCGAGTCGGCCCCAGCGCCGGTTCTTC
TRBV21-1,.,TRBJ2-7,.,CASSPRTGSYEQYF,TGTGCCAGCAGCCCTCGGACAGGGAGCTACGAGCAGTACTTC
TRBV25-1,.,TRBJ2-7,.,CASSDPAREQYF,TGTGCCAGCAGTGACCCTGCACGCGAGCAGTACTTC
TRBV7-9,.,TRBJ2-7,.,CASSFLSYEQYF,TGTGCCAGCAGCTTCCTATCCTACGAGCAGTACTTC
TRBV27,.,TRBJ2-6,.,CASSLIFGANVLTF,TGTGCCAGCAGCCTGATTTTTGGGGCCAACGTCCTGACTTTC
TRBV25-1,.,TRBJ2-3,TRBD2,CASSEYTPGLAGEDTQYF,TGTGCCAGCAGTGAATACACCCCGGGGCTAGCGGGAGAAGATACGCAGTATTTT
TRBV4-2,.,TRBJ2-3,.,CASSQGDSMRNTQYF,TGTGCCAGCAGCCAAGGTGATTCGATGCGCAATACGCAGTATTTT
TRBV5-4,.,TRBJ2-1,TRBD2,CASKASGRLTYNEQFF,TGTGCCAGCAAGGCTAGCGGCCGCTTAACCTACAATGAGCAGTTCTTC
TRBV4-2,.,TRBJ2-1,.,CASSQGLGYGGNEQFF,TGTGCCAGCAGCCAAGGCCTGGGATATGGCGGGAATGAGCAGTTCTTC
TRBV5-1,.,TRBJ2-3,.,CASSLYQGRTDTQYF,TGCGCCAGCAGCTTGTATCAGGGACGCACAGATACGCAGTATTTT
TRBV27,.,TRBJ2-7,TRBD2,CASSSTPSGGSISYEQYF,TGTGCCAGCAGTTCCACCCCGAGCGGGGGGTCAATCTCCTACGAGCAGTACTTC
TRBV15,.,TRBJ2-3,.,CATSTPPFNPYTQYF,TGTGCCACCAGCACTCCTCCATTTAACCCCTATACGCAGTATTTT
TRBV13,.,TRBJ1-4,.,CASSPGGGPREKLFF,TGTGCCAGCAGCCCGGGGGGAGGGCCAAGGGAAAAACTGTTTTTT
TRBV4-2,once,TRBJ1-5,.,CASSQEGNSNQPQHF,TGTGCCAGCAGCCAAGAGGGTAATAGCAATCAGCCCCAGCATTTT
TRBV5-1,.,TRBJ1-1,.,CASSLDGEAFF,TGCGCCAGCAGCTTGGACGGTGAGGCTTTCTTT
TRBV19,once,TRBJ2-5,TRBD2,CASTPAAGGRQTQYF,TGTGCCAGTACCCCCGCGGCGGGGGGTCGCCAGACCCAGTACTTC
TRBV28,.,TRBJ1-2,.,CASSRRTNYGYTF,TGTGCCAGCAGTCGACGTACTAACTATGGCTACACCTTC
TRBV15,.,TRBJ2-3,.,CATSRGTGERDTQYF,TGTGCCACCAGCAGGGGCACGGGAGAGAGAGATACGCAGTATTTT
TRBV6-5,.,TRBJ2-7,TRBD1,CATKDRAYDGQYF,TGTGCCACTAAGGACAGGGCTTACGATGGGCAGTACTTC
TRBV28,.,TRBJ2-7,.,CASRPSGSYEQYF,TGTGCCAGCAGGCCGTCAGGATCCTACGAGCAGTACTTC
TRBV27,.,TRBJ1-5,TRBD1,CASSSSQGYSNQPQHF,TGTGCCAGCAGTTCGTCACAGGGGTATAGCAATCAGCCCCAGCATTTT
TRBV9,few,TRBJ2-2,.,CASSVPVGGNTGELFF,TGTGCCAGCAGCGTTCCGGTGGGGGGGAACACCGGGGAGCTGTTTTTT
TRBV7-9,.,TRBJ1-3,TRBD1,CASSRAGTARGNTIYF,TGTGCCAGCAGCCGAGCTGGGACAGCCCGTGGAAACACCATATATTTT
TRBV27,.,TRBJ2-4,.,CASSFKGPRSPIAKNIQYF,TGTGCCAGCAGTTTTAAGGGCCCACGCTCACCAATAGCCAAAAACATTCAGTACTTC